The TCR beta chain described here comes from a study of cytomegalovirus exposure and HLA in healthy donors. Germline CDR1 reads SQVTM; CDR2 reads ANQGSEA. CDR3 size: 12 residues. V was shortened by 6 bases and J by 1 base, with 9 bases between the two germline ends. Assay used: immunoSEQ multiplex PCR; TCRdb lists only in-frame clones, some missing. Here the sample spans 210,000 or so clones, about 91% being singletons. Sequenced: PBMCs. The source is a woman in her late teens or twenties in good health and CMV-seronegative. The rearrangement uses TRBV29-1 and TRBJ1-1, with a weak D call TRBD1 (5 bases). The CDR3 is CSVGGWNTEAFF. CDR3 DNA sequence: TGCAGCGTGGGGGGATGGAACACTGAAGCTTTCTTT. The full variable domain, with the rest looked up from reference TRBV29-1 and TRBJ1-1, is SAVISQKPSRDICQRGTSLTIQCQVDSQVTMMFWYRQQPGQSLTLIATANQGSEATYESGFVIDKFPISRPNLTFSTLTVSNMSPEDSSIYLCSVGGWNTEAFFGQGTRLTVV.